The clone carrying this T cell receptor (beta chain) was observed many times. Its antigen is not identified. Criteria for exclusion of patients were uncontrolled infection, other autoimmune disease, pregnancy or lactation. This sample was taken from a study of T cells in Graves' hyperthyroidism and ophthalmopathy. General study findings and limits: In simple terms, a model built on 13 V-J features told ophthalmopathy apart from stable hyperthyroidism. Peripheral blood also featured most of the thyroid clonotypes expanded above 0.001.

With 4 bases clipped from V and 4 bases from J, the junction kept 7 bases outside the gene matches. Germline V gene data show CDR1 as MDHEN and CDR2 as SYDVKM. The CDR3 covers 16 residues. Researchers amplified the TCR beta CDR3 regions from RNA transcripts. Initially, a first-round RT-PCR of the TCR CDR3 employed the HTBI primer set. TCRdb reanalysed the multiplex PCR reads using MiXCR and keeps one entry per CDR3 protein. The table lists about 570,000 distinct CDR3 sequences, around 42% of them singletons, with around 20% in the top ten. The gene calls are TRBV28 and TRBJ1-6; 7 bases line up with TRBD1. The TCR comes from an adult woman with Graves' disease, either hyperthyroidism or ophthalmopathy (not recorded which). The source material was peripheral blood or thyroid tissue (not recorded which). CDR3 amino acids: CASSSGTDLYNSPLHF. CDR3 nucleotides: TGTGCCAGCAGTTCCGGGACAGATCTTTATAATTCACCCCTCCACTTT.